The next 20 T cell receptor beta chains were all read from a single sample in a study of T cell responses to AZD1222 COVID-19 vaccine. Assay used: immunoSEQ multiplex PCR; TCRdb lists only in-frame clones, some missing. Here the sample spans some 100,000 clones, about 89% being singletons. The starting material was peripheral blood, obtained on day 0 of AZD1222 vaccination. Source of these receptors: an adult in good health.

The chain recombines TRBV28 with TRBJ2-5; 9 positions agree with TRBD2. This CDR3 contains 14 residues. The germline V gene has CDR1 MDHEN and CDR2 SYDVKM. V lost 4 bases to trimming and J lost 7 bases; unmatched junction nucleotides: 7. Here the CDR3 reads CASSSPMREGTQYF. The CDR3 DNA reads TGTGCCAGCAGTTCCCCTATGCGGGAGGGGACCCAGTACTTC.

The V call is TRBV5-6, the J call TRBJ2-2, with a tentative D call TRBD1 (5 bases). Per germline, CDR1 SGHDT and CDR2 YYEEEE. The CDR3 extends over 15 amino acids. V gave up 1 base and J gave up 5 bases, with 12 bases separating them. CDR3 in amino acids: CASSLLQGGTGELFF. Written as DNA, the CDR3 is TGTGCCAGCAGCTTGTTGCAGGGTGGGACCGGGGAGCTGTTTTTT. Full variable domain (outside the CDR3, taken from reference TRBV5-6 and TRBJ2-2): DAGVTQSPTHLIKTRGQQVTLRCSPKSGHDTVSWYQQALGQGPQFIFQYYEEEERQRGNFPDRFSGHQFPNYSSELNVNALLLGDSALYLCASSLLQGGTGELFFGEGSRLTVL.

The gene calls are TRBV3-1 (or the pseudogene TRBV3-2) and TRBJ1-5; D remains ambiguous. Germline lookup yields CDR1 LGHDT and CDR2 YNNKEL (reference sequence). There are 14 residues in the CDR3. V was shortened by 3 bases and J by 6 bases, with 12 bases between the two germline ends. As DNA, the CDR3 is TGTGCCAGCAGCCACTATGGACGGGGTCAGCCCCAGCATTTT. Amino acid sequence: CASSHYGRGQPQHF.

The chain combines TRBV18 with TRBJ2-5; D gene ambiguous. Per germline, CDR1 KGHSH and CDR2 LQKENI. The V gene lost 5 bases and the J gene lost 3 bases, with 4 bases spanning the gap. This CDR3 has 11 amino acids. CDR3 region: CASSSKETQYF. In DNA, the CDR3 is TGTGCCAGCTCATCCAAAGAGACCCAGTACTTC.

This rearrangement joins TRBV10-2 to TRBJ1-5, with D possibly TRBD1 on 6 matching bases. V gave up 6 bases and J gave up 3 bases, with 15 bases separating them. The CDR3 runs 15 residues. CDR1 and CDR2 from the germline V gene are WSHSY and SAAADI. In DNA form, the CDR3 reads TGCGCCAGCAGGGGGGCGGCAACCCTCAATCAGCCCCAGCATTTT. Encoded protein: CASRGAATLNQPQHF.

The chain carries TRBV9 and TRBJ2-3; 7 bases line up with TRBD2. This CDR3 contains 14 residues. Germline V gene lookup returns CDR1 SGDLS and CDR2 YYNGEE. The V and J ends lost 2 bases and 6 bases, in that order; junction bases with no gene match: 6. CDR3: CASSVTSDGDTQYF. For the CDR3, the DNA is TGTGCCAGCAGCGTTACTAGCGACGGGGATACGCAGTATTTT. Based on the CDR3 plus reference TRBV9 and TRBJ2-3, the full variable domain is DSGVTQTPKHLITATGQRVTLRCSPRSGDLSVYWYQQSLDQGLQFLIQYYNGEERAKGNILERFSAQQFPDLHSELNLSSLELGDSALYFCASSVTSDGDTQYFGPGTRLTVL.

The chain carries TRBV18 and TRBJ2-3; possible D gene TRBD2, 6 bases. The CDR3 length is 15 residues. Germline V gene data show CDR1 as KGHSH and CDR2 as LQKENI. V shed 3 bases and J shed 1 base, with 11 bases lying between them. The DNA for the CDR3 is TGTGCCAGCTCACCCCCTAGCGTGGGCACAGATACGCAGTATTTT. Encoded protein: CASSPPSVGTDTQYF. The full variable domain, with the rest looked up from reference TRBV18 and TRBJ2-3, is NAGVMQNPRHLVRRRGQEARLRCSPMKGHSHVYWYRQLPEEGLKFMVYLQKENIIDESGMPKERFSAEFPKEGPSILRIQQVVRGDSAAYFCASSPPSVGTDTQYFGPGTRLTVL.

This CDR3 is CASTPGTGNQPQHF. CDR3 sequence (DNA): TGTGCCAGCACCCCGGGGACCGGCAATCAGCCCCAGCATTTT. The chain recombines TRBV2 with TRBJ1-5; TRBD1 might be the D (5 bases). This CDR3 has 14 residues. Trimming removed 7 bases at V and 2 bases at J, with 12 bases between. The germline CDR1 and CDR2 sequences are SNHLY and FYNNEI.

The CDR3 sequence is CASTPAGGPNTGELFF. The CDR3 DNA follows: TGTGCCAGCACCCCAGCGGGAGGGCCCAACACCGGGGAGCTGTTTTTT. This chain joins TRBV28 and TRBJ2-2, with TRBD2 matching 10 bases. The V gene end was trimmed by 7 bases and the J gene end by 2 bases; junction bases not matched to a gene: 7. This CDR3 spans 16 amino acids. CDR1 and CDR2 (germline): MDHEN, SYDVKM. The variable domain in full, with the rest retrieved from reference TRBV28 and TRBJ2-2, is DVKVTQSSRYLVKRTGEKVFLECVQDMDHENMFWYRQDPGLGLRLIYFSYDVKMKEKGDIPEGYSVSREKKERFSLILESASTNQTSMYLCASTPAGGPNTGELFFGEGSRLTVL.

The DNA for the CDR3 is TGCGCCAGCAGCTTGAAGGCAGGGCCTTATCAGCCCCAGCATTTT. It translates to CASSLKAGPYQPQHF. V is TRBV5-1 and J is TRBJ1-5; D possibly corresponds to TRBD1 (5 bases). The CDR3 totals 15 residues. Looked up from germline, CDR1 is SGHRS and CDR2 is YFSETQ. The V gene lost 1 base and the J gene lost 5 bases, with 13 bases spanning the gap.

This clone was found a few times. CDR3: CASSLDLAGYNEQFF. CDR3 DNA: TGTGCCAGCAGCTTAGATCTAGCGGGGTACAATGAGCAGTTCTTC. V is TRBV7-8 and J is TRBJ2-1; 9 nucleotides agree with TRBD2. The CDR3 spans 15 residues. V lost 1 base, J lost 4 bases, and 2 bases stayed unmatched. Germline V gene data show CDR1 as SGHVS and CDR2 as FQNEAQ.

This clone was found a few times. The rearrangement uses TRBV7-9 and TRBJ1-1; tentative D call: TRBD1 (5 bases). CDR1 SEHNR and CDR2 FQNEAQ come from the germline V gene (reference sequence). The CDR3 is made up of 15 amino acids. The V and J ends lost 6 bases and 3 bases respectively, with 17 bases between them. CDR3 coding DNA: TGTGCCAGCAGGTCCGAGATTGACAGATACACTGAAGCTTTCTTT. Its translation is CASRSEIDRYTEAFF. Drawing the rest from reference TRBV7-9 and TRBJ1-1, the complete variable domain is DTGVSQNPRHKITKRGQNVTFRCDPISEHNRLYWYRQTLGQGPEFLTYFQNEAQLEKSRLLSDRFSAERPKGSFSTLEIQRTEQGDSAMYLCASRSEIDRYTEAFFGQGTRLTVV.

This chain connects TRBV27 to TRBJ1-5; D is unresolved. Trimming took 3 bases from V and 0 from J, leaving 12 bases between them. CDR3 size: 16 residues. Germline V CDR1 and CDR2: MNHEY, SMNVEV (reference sequence). The CDR3: CASSFTAGYSNQPQHF. CDR3 nucleotide sequence: TGTGCCAGCAGTTTCACCGCGGGGTATAGCAATCAGCCCCAGCATTTT.

The gene calls are TRBV19 and TRBJ1-5; TRBD1 is a possible D gene (6 bases). Looked up from germline, CDR1 is LNHDA and CDR2 is SQIVND (reference sequence). The germline V and J ends were trimmed by 5 bases and 1 base, with 15 bases remaining between them. The CDR3 totals 16 residues. The CDR3 DNA reads as TGTGCCAGTAGTCCTCGATGGGGGGCAAGCAATCAGCCCCAGCATTTT. This encodes CASSPRWGASNQPQHF.

The chain uses TRBV7-9 and TRBJ2-3; TRBD1 might be the D (6 bases). Germline V gene lookup returns CDR1 SEHNR and CDR2 FQNEAQ (reference sequence). The ends were cut back, 1 base at V and 2 bases at J, with 10 bases in the middle. The CDR3 runs to 15 residues. CDR3 amino acids: CASSLGQASTDTQYF. The CDR3 nucleotides read TGTGCCAGCAGCTTAGGACAGGCCTCCACAGATACGCAGTATTTT. Based on the CDR3 plus reference TRBV7-9 and TRBJ2-3, the full variable domain is DTGVSQNPRHKITKRGQNVTFRCDPISEHNRLYWYRQTLGQGPEFLTYFQNEAQLEKSRLLSDRFSAERPKGSFSTLEIQRTEQGDSAMYLCASSLGQASTDTQYFGPGTRLTVL.

The chain joins TRBV2 to TRBJ1-4; D remains ambiguous. Trimming pared 2 bases from V and 6 bases from J, leaving 10 bases between. The CDR3 covers 14 residues. The V gene's germline CDR1 is SNHLY and CDR2 FYNNEI. The CDR3 protein is CASSERRKDEKLFF. CDR3 nucleotide sequence: TGTGCCAGCAGTGAAAGACGAAAAGATGAAAAACTGTTTTTT.

The rearrangement uses TRBV2 and TRBJ1-2; 7 bases are shared with TRBD1. Trimming took 6 bases from V and 8 from J; bases not matched to a gene: 6. Germline V lookup: CDR1 SNHLY, CDR2 FYNNEI. The CDR3 spans 12 residues. The CDR3 DNA reads as TGTGCCAGCAGCCGACAGGGACCAGGCTACACCTTC. As protein: CASSRQGPGYTF.

The CDR3: CATSDSTVPTNGYTF. In DNA form, the CDR3 reads TGTGCCACCAGTGATTCGACAGTCCCGACAAATGGCTACACCTTC. V is TRBV24-1 and J is TRBJ1-2, with D tentatively TRBD1 (5 bases). This CDR3 contains 15 residues. V was cut by 2 bases and J by 6 bases, with 15 bases left in between. The V gene's germline CDR1 is KGHDR and CDR2 SFDVKD.

The gene calls are TRBV7-9 and TRBJ2-2; perhaps TRBD1 as D (5 bases). Per germline, CDR1 SEHNR and CDR2 FQNEAQ (reference sequence). The V gene lost 5 bases and the J gene lost 7 bases, with 11 bases spanning the gap. The CDR3 consists of 13 residues. The CDR3 loop reads CASSTGRRGELFF. The CDR3 nucleotides are TGTGCCAGCAGCACAGGACGGCGCGGGGAGCTGTTTTTT.

This chain connects TRBV28 to TRBJ2-2; 8 positions match TRBD1. The CDR3 is made up of 15 amino acids. Germline V lookup: CDR1 MDHEN, CDR2 SYDVKM. Trimming cost V 6 bases and J 5 bases; bases outside gene matches: 8. In nucleotides, the CDR3 is TGTGCCAGCAGATGGACAGGGACGGGGACCGGGGAGCTGTTTTTT. It yields the protein CASRWTGTGTGELFF.